This T cell receptor (beta chain) emerged from a study of a mutant IDH1 vaccine in newly diagnosed glioma. Study-level information: Beforehand, treatment had been radiotherapy, temozolomide, or both; the majority received both.

Trimming removed 11 bases at V and 0 bases at J, with 7 bases between. CDR1 and CDR2 (germline): MNHNY, SVGAGI (reference sequence). The CDR3 covers 12 residues. On this clone: Antigen unknown.

TCRdb's table, derived via immunoSEQ multiplex PCR, lists solely in-frame clones and lacks some. The table records about 88,000 clones, around 80% of them present only once. Study findings and constraints: Among top peripheral T cell clonotypes, changes seemed unrelated to pseudoprogression. Among all patients, vaccine-induced immune responses occurred in around 95%.

The time point is: baseline, week 1 (first vaccination visit). Treatment indicated: pre-vaccination baseline after standard-of-care therapy. The clonotype originates from a man in his forties or fifties with glioma. Some clones in this sample may be carry-over from other donors' samples. Source: PBMCs, taken from a glioma patient treated with radiotherapy, temozolomide or both. V usage is TRBV6-6 and J usage is TRBJ1-4; D gene uncertain. The CDR3 is CAAGPTNEKLFF. Written as DNA, the CDR3 is TGTGCCGCCGGCCCAACTAATGAAAAACTGTTTTTT.